The 3 T cell receptor beta chains in this list originate from one sample, sequenced in a study of radiation and T cells in renal cell carcinoma. Time point of the sample: blood 2 weeks post-SBRT. The treatment denotes: 15 Gy SBRT to primary tumor, nephrectomy 4 weeks later. TCRdb keeps only in-frame clones here, not all; method: immunoSEQ multiplex PCR. Here the sample spans 70,000 to 100,000 clones, approximately 86% being singletons. The sequenced sample was blood, obtained from a patient whose treatment included radiotherapy and nephrectomy. These receptors were obtained from a woman in her 50s with renal cell carcinoma.

This rearrangement joins TRBV5-1 to TRBJ2-1; TRBD2 matches at 9 bases. The CDR3 runs to 14 residues. Germline assignment: CDR1 SGHRS and CDR2 YFSETQ. Losses at the gene ends were 4 bases for V and 4 bases for J; bases not matched to a gene: 3. CDR3 in amino acids: CASSTSGSYNEQFF. In nucleotides, the CDR3 is TGCGCCAGCAGCACTAGCGGGTCTTACAATGAGCAGTTCTTC. The full variable domain, rest sourced from reference TRBV5-1 and TRBJ2-1, is KAGVTQTPRYLIKTRGQQVTLSCSPISGHRSVSWYQQTPGQGLQFLFEYFSETQRNKGNFPGRFSGRQFSNSRSEMNVSTLELGDSALYLCASSTSGSYNEQFFGPGTRLTVL.

The rearrangement links TRBV28 to TRBJ2-2, with D perhaps TRBD2 (6 bases). Germline V gene data show CDR1 as MDHEN and CDR2 as SYDVKM. The CDR3 length is 16 residues. Trimming shortened V by 3 bases and J by 1 base, and 12 bases separated the two germline ends. The CDR3 spells CASSFAPGENTGELFF. The CDR3 bases are TGTGCCAGCAGTTTTGCTCCGGGGGAGAACACCGGGGAGCTGTTTTTT. Supplemented by reference TRBV28 and TRBJ2-2, the full variable domain reads DVKVTQSSRYLVKRTGEKVFLECVQDMDHENMFWYRQDPGLGLRLIYFSYDVKMKEKGDIPEGYSVSREKKERFSLILESASTNQTSMYLCASSFAPGENTGELFFGEGSRLTVL.

This clone was found a few times. This chain connects TRBV19 to TRBJ1-4; D gene uncertain. This CDR3 region has 13 residues. Trimming stripped 3 bases from V and 5 bases from J, with 7 bases between. The germline V gene has CDR1 LNHDA and CDR2 SQIVND (reference sequence). The CDR3, as DNA: TGTGCCAGTAGTATGGACCAGAATGAAAAACTGTTTTTT. It encodes CASSMDQNEKLFF.